This paragraph reports one T cell receptor beta chain. Authors' data handling: Using reference gene primer amplification, nucleated cell counts were estimated. Generated by immunoSEQ multiplex PCR, the TCRdb table keeps only in-frame clones and is missing some. That table furnishes V, J and clone size, whereas the DNA furnished D and trimming. The sample records roughly 43,000 clones, 69% being singletons. Trimming took 0 bases from V and 4 from J, leaving 12 bases between them. This CDR3 has 14 residues. CDR1 and CDR2 from the germline V gene are SQVTM and ANQGSEA. The sample originates from a study of blood T cell repertoires in COVID-19.

This chain uses TRBV29-1 with TRBJ1-2, with D possibly being TRBD1 (5 bases). The sample taken for sequencing was peripheral blood. The TCR was taken from an elderly man with acute or convalescent COVID-19. CDR3 in amino acids: CSVEEVVGAYGYTF. CDR3 bases: TGCAGCGTTGAAGAGGTGGTAGGGGCCTATGGCTACACCTTC.